The present TCR beta chain was sequenced within a study of T-cell memory formation after mild COVID-19. As for the study in general: Largely donor-specific TCR clusters were found.

The study, taken as a whole, reports: A balance of CD4 and CD8 characterized clones contracting day 15 to 85, whereas later expanders leaned CD4+.

This clonotype was detected a few times. Its target is unknown. The CDR3 spans 14 residues. Trimming took 7 bases from V and 4 from J, leaving 16 bases between them. In germline, CDR1 is SNHLY, CDR2 FYNNEI. TCRdb re-called the 5' RACE reads through MiXCR, storing one row per CDR3 protein. The sample lists about 610,000 distinct CDR3 sequences, 15% to 20% seen once, with just over 8% in the top ten. Sample: PBMCs or a T cell subset sorted from them (not recorded which). This clonotype was obtained from an adult woman who had mild COVID-19 (a few samples of this study predate the infection). Cell type and time point are not known. The chain carries TRBV2 and TRBJ2-5; either TRBD1 or TRBD2 may supply D (5 bases each). The CDR3 nucleotides read TGTGCCAGCACCCCGGGACCGATGATAGAGACCCAGTACTTC. Translating gives CASTPGPMIETQYF. Complete variable domain (other parts from reference TRBV2 and TRBJ2-5): EPEVTQTPSHQVTQMGQEVILRCVPISNHLYFYWYRQILGQKVEFLVSFYNNEISEKSEIFDDQFSVERPDGSNFTLKIRSTKLEDSAMYFCASTPGPMIETQYFGPGTRLLVL.